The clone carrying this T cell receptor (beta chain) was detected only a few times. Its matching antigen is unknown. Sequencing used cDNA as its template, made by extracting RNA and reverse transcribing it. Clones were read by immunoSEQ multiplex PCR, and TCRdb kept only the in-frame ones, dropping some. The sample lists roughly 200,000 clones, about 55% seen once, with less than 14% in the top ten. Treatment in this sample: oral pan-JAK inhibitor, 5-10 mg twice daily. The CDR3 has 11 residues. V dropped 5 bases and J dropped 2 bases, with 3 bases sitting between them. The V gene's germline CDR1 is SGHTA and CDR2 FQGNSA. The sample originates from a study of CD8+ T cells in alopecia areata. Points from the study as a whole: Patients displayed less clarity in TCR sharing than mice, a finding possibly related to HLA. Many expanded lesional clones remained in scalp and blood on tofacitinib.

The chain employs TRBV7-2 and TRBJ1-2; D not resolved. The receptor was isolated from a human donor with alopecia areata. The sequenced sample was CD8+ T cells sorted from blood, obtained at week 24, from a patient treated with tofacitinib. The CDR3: CASSQNYGYTF. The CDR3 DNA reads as TGTGCCAGCAGCCAGAACTATGGCTACACCTTC.